Below are 24 T cell receptor beta chains sequenced from a single sample in a study of response to subunit inactivated influenza vaccine. TCRdb re-analysed the RT-PCR reads in MiXCR, keeping a single row per CDR3 protein. The sample has some 570,000 distinct CDR3 sequences, approximately 11% seen once; the top ten hold approximately 11%. The sample was also linked to a second study, of T cells expressing NK-cell markers. As that report states: The authors made TCR beta cDNA libraries by 5'RACE template switching. This switching added a universal primer site and UMIs.

The sample in question was PBMCs from blood, obtained on the day of vaccination. The receptors originated from a middle-aged man who received an inactivated influenza vaccine.

This sequence joins TRBV12-3 or TRBV12-4 and TRBJ1-6, with D maybe TRBD1 (5 bases). CDR3 length equals 13 residues. The V end lost 3 bases, the J end lost 7 bases, and 7 bases lay between the germline ends. As DNA, the CDR3 is TGTGCCAGCAGTTTTGGGGGAAATTCACCCCTCCACTTT. As protein: CASSFGGNSPLHF.

This clonotype was found a few times. The J gene is TRBJ2-2, the V gene TRBV5-1; 7 nucleotides line up with TRBD2. The CDR3 runs to 17 residues. Germline CDR1 and CDR2: SGHRS and YFSETQ. V dropped 5 bases and J dropped 2; count of bases not matched to a gene: 12. The CDR3 DNA sequence: TGCGCCAGCAGAACCGGGACTACACAACCCAACACCGGGGAGCTGTTTTTT. It is translated as CASRTGTTQPNTGELFF.

This rearrangement joins TRBV5-1 to TRBJ2-2, with D perhaps matching TRBD1 or TRBD2 (6 bases each). V gave up 4 bases and J gave up 3 bases, with 22 bases separating them. Germline V lookup: CDR1 SGHRS, CDR2 YFSETQ. This CDR3 has 18 residues. The CDR3 reads CASSLGVTGPGDTGELFF. The CDR3 DNA follows: TGCGCCAGCAGCCTGGGGGTGACAGGCCCGGGGGACACCGGGGAGCTGTTTTTT.

The genes are TRBV27 and TRBJ2-5; D might be TRBD1 (5 bases). CDR1 and CDR2 (germline): MNHEY, SMNVEV (reference sequence). Trimming pared 8 bases from V and 2 bases from J, leaving 15 bases between. The CDR3 sequence is 14 residues long. The CDR3 is CASRTRAHQETQYF. CDR3 bases: TGTGCCAGCCGGACCAGGGCCCATCAAGAGACCCAGTACTTC.

The V and J genes are TRBV27 and TRBJ2-2; no reliable D call. The V end lost 6 bases, the J end lost 4 bases, and 9 bases lay between the germline ends. This CDR3 comprises 13 residues. CDR1 and CDR2 from the germline V gene are MNHEY and SMNVEV (reference sequence). In DNA form, the CDR3 reads TGTGCCAGCAGGGACGGACCCACCGGGGAGCTGTTTTTT. It codes for CASRDGPTGELFF.

V and J are TRBV6-2 or TRBV6-3 and TRBJ2-6; 9 bases fit TRBD1. The CDR3 runs to 18 residues. In germline, CDR1 is MNHEY, CDR2 SVGEGT. V lost 4 bases to trimming and J lost 0 bases; unmatched junction nucleotides: 7. The CDR3 sequence: CASSSRGQGVSGANVLTF. CDR3 nucleotide sequence: TGTGCCAGCAGTTCTCGGGGACAGGGCGTCTCTGGGGCCAACGTCCTGACTTTC.

This clonotype was picked up a small number of times. V and J are TRBV24-1 and TRBJ2-2; D uncertain. V gave up 1 base and J gave up 5 bases, with 4 bases separating them. The V gene's germline CDR1 is KGHDR and CDR2 SFDVKD. There are 13 residues in the CDR3. CDR3 residues: CATSDFRTGELFF. The CDR3 coding sequence is TGTGCCACCAGTGATTTCAGGACCGGGGAGCTGTTTTTT.

This clonotype occurred a few times. J is TRBJ1-6 and V is TRBV20-1; tentatively, D is TRBD1 (6 bases). Between the trimmed V and J ends, which lost 7 bases and 2 bases, there was a span of 15 bases. In germline, CDR1 is DFQATT, CDR2 SNEGSKA (reference sequence). CDR3 length: 15 residues. CDR3 DNA: TGCAGTGGGTTACAGGACAGCGCCTATAATTCACCCCTCCACTTT. It specifies CSGLQDSAYNSPLHF.

This clonotype turned up a few times. This rearrangement joins TRBV5-1 to TRBJ1-5; D may be TRBD1 (5 bases). This CDR3 contains 15 residues. The germline CDR1 and CDR2 sequences are SGHRS and YFSETQ. V shed 4 bases and J shed 0 bases, with 11 bases lying between them. CDR3 protein: CASSADSFSNQPQHF. The CDR3 coding sequence is TGCGCCAGCAGCGCCGACAGTTTTAGCAATCAGCCCCAGCATTTT.

This sequence joins TRBV18 and TRBJ2-5; 9 bases map to TRBD2. Per the germline V gene, CDR1 is KGHSH and CDR2 is LQKENI. Losses at the gene ends were 6 bases for V and 4 bases for J; bases not matched to a gene: 9. This CDR3 comprises 15 residues. The CDR3: CASSPPAGGPETQYF. The CDR3 nucleotides are TGTGCCAGCTCGCCCCCAGCGGGGGGCCCAGAGACCCAGTACTTC. Drawing the rest from reference TRBV18 and TRBJ2-5, the complete variable domain is NAGVMQNPRHLVRRRGQEARLRCSPMKGHSHVYWYRQLPEEGLKFMVYLQKENIIDESGMPKERFSAEFPKEGPSILRIQQVVRGDSAAYFCASSPPAGGPETQYFGPGTRLLVL.

About this clonotype: A much more abundant neighbour one base away suggests this may be a read error. The J gene is TRBJ1-1, the V gene TRBV7-2, with a possible D match to TRBD1 (6 bases). Germline V gene data show CDR1 as SGHTA and CDR2 as FQGNSA. V lost 7 bases, J lost 4 bases, and 16 bases lay in between. CDR3 length: 14 amino acids. This chain's CDR3 is CASKQTGLPTEAFF. The CDR3 bases are TGTGCCAGCAAACAGACAGGTCTCCCCACTGAAGCTTTCTTT.

V and J are TRBV6-1 and TRBJ2-7; D is undetermined. This CDR3 is 13 amino acids long. From germline, CDR1 is MNHNS and CDR2 SASEGT. Trimming stripped 8 bases from V and 1 base from J, with 12 bases between. The CDR3 sequence is CASLSLVSYEQYF. The CDR3 coding sequence is TGTGCCAGCCTATCTCTGGTTTCCTACGAGCAGTACTTC.

This clonotype has a count of ten or more. In DNA, the CDR3 is TGTGCCACCAGCTTGGGGGGGCGATTTGAAAAACTGTTTTTT. As protein: CATSLGGRFEKLFF. The gene calls are TRBV15 and TRBJ1-4, with D possibly TRBD1 on 6 matching bases. The CDR3 is 14 amino acids. CDR1 is LNHNV, CDR2 YYDKDF, per germline (reference sequence). V was shortened by 5 bases and J by 7 bases, with 14 bases between the two germline ends.

The rearrangement uses TRBV12-3 or TRBV12-4 and TRBJ1-5, with D unclear. This CDR3 comprises 15 residues. V was clipped by 3 bases and J by 1 base, with 10 bases between them. CDR3 amino acids: CASSFWPKSNQPQHF. In DNA form, the CDR3 reads TGTGCCAGCAGTTTCTGGCCGAAAAGCAATCAGCCCCAGCATTTT.

This clonotype was counted between two and nine times. The gene calls are TRBV7-2 and TRBJ2-2, with D possibly TRBD2 on 5 matching bases. V was trimmed by 2 bases and J by 6 bases, leaving 13 bases between them. The germline V gene has CDR1 SGHTA and CDR2 FQGNSA. The CDR3 runs 15 residues. CDR3 region: CASSLRPGESGELFF. For the CDR3, the DNA is TGTGCCAGCAGCTTACGGCCCGGGGAATCCGGGGAGCTGTTTTTT.

A few counts support this clonotype. The CDR3, as DNA: TGTGCCAGCAGCTTATTATGGACTAGCGGGGGAGGGTCCTACAATGAGCAGTTCTTC. Amino acids: CASSLLWTSGGGSYNEQFF. V gene TRBV11-1 combines with J gene TRBJ2-1; the match to TRBD2 covers 13 bases. CDR1 is SGHAT, CDR2 FQDESV, per germline (reference sequence). There are 19 residues in the CDR3. The ends lost 2 bases at V and 1 base at J; junction bases unmatched: 8.

The table lists this clonotype with a few counts. CDR3 coding DNA: TGTGCCACCAGCAGGCCTAGCGGGAGGGGCACAGATACGCAGTATTTT. It codes for CATSRPSGRGTDTQYF. The rearrangement joins TRBV15 to TRBJ2-3; 12 bases are shared with TRBD2. With 3 bases clipped from V and 1 base from J, the junction kept 2 bases outside the gene matches. CDR3 size: 16 residues. CDR1 is LNHNV and CDR2 is YYDKDF in the germline V gene (reference sequence).

This clonotype occurred a few times. The gene calls are TRBV6-1 and TRBJ2-7, with 8 nucleotides matching TRBD2. This CDR3 is 14 amino acids long. The germline gives CDR1 MNHNS, CDR2 SASEGT. Trimming removed 8 bases from V and 1 base from J; junction bases left unmatched: 7. For the CDR3, the DNA is TGTGCCAGCGAAAGCGGGAGAGGGTCCTACGAGCAGTACTTC. This codes for CASESGRGSYEQYF.

This clonotype has more than one count but fewer than ten. The chain couples TRBV6-5 to TRBJ1-5; D is unclear. V lost 4 bases, J lost 2 bases, and 12 bases lay in between. The CDR3 is 15 residues long. Germline CDR1 MNHEY, CDR2 SVGAGI. CDR3 in amino acids: CASSSPSEGNQPQHF. In DNA form, the CDR3 reads TGTGCCAGCAGTTCTCCCTCGGAGGGCAATCAGCCCCAGCATTTT.

The sample holds many counts of this clonotype. The chain joins TRBV3-1 to TRBJ2-2, with TRBD1 matching 7 bases. Germline CDR1 and CDR2: LGHDT and YNNKEL (reference sequence). The V and J ends lost 5 bases and 5 bases, in that order; junction bases with no gene match: 8. CDR3 length equals 15 residues. The CDR3 is CASSFTTGWTGELFF. CDR3 DNA: TGTGCCAGCAGCTTTACGACAGGGTGGACCGGGGAGCTGTTTTTT.

The J gene is TRBJ1-1, the V gene TRBV13; D is unresolved. The CDR3 sequence is 15 residues long. The germline gives CDR1 PRHDT, CDR2 FYEKMQ (reference sequence). V was clipped by 5 bases and J by 0 bases, with 13 bases between them. In nucleotides, the CDR3 is TGTGCCAGCAGCCTCCCACAGCTTATGAACACTGAAGCTTTCTTT. Translation: CASSLPQLMNTEAFF.

This clonotype was recorded many times. The chain uses TRBV7-8 and TRBJ1-1; the D is unclear. The CDR3 is 12 residues long. The V gene's germline CDR1 is SGHVS and CDR2 FQNEAQ. V gave up 0 bases and J gave up 11 bases, with 10 bases separating them. CDR3 bases: TGTGCCAGCAGCTTAGCCAGACGGACCGCTTTCTTT. Translating it yields CASSLARRTAFF.

This clonotype was picked up a small number of times. The rearrangement uses TRBV12-3 or TRBV12-4 and TRBJ2-7, with D possibly TRBD1 on 5 matching bases. The CDR3 is 16 amino acids. Trimming cost V 5 bases and J 0 bases, with 17 bases left between them. The CDR3: CASSPVTRQGSYEQYF. DNA for the CDR3: TGTGCCAGCAGTCCCGTAACTCGCCAGGGCTCCTACGAGCAGTACTTC.

V is TRBV24-1 and J is TRBJ2-1; TRBD2 aligns across 11 bases. V dropped 3 bases and J dropped 8; count of bases not matched to a gene: 8. Germline V gene data show CDR1 as KGHDR and CDR2 as SFDVKD. This CDR3 contains 16 residues. CDR3 amino acids: CATSDSSGGARDEQFF. The CDR3 DNA sequence: TGTGCCACCAGTGATAGTAGCGGGGGGGCTAGGGATGAGCAGTTCTTC.